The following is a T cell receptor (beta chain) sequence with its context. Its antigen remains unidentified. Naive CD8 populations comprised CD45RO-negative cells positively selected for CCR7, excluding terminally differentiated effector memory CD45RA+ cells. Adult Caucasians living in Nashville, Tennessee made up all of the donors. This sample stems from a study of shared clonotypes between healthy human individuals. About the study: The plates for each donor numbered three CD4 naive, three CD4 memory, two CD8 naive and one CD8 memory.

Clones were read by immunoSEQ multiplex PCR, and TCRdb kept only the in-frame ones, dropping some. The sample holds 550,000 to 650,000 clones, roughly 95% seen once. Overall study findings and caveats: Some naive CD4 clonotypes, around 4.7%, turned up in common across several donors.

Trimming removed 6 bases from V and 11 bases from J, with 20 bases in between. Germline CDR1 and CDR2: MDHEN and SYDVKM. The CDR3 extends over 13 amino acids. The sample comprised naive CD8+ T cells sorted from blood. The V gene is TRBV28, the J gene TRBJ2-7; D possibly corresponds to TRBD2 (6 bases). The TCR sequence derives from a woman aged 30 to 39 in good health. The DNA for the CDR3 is TGTGCCAGCAGGGGGGTCGTCGGGGGTGATAAGTACTTC. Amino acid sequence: CASRGVVGGDKYF.